This T cell receptor beta chain was recorded in a study of control samples from healthy donors and cancer patients. Sequenced by immunoSEQ multiplex PCR; TCRdb stores in-frame clones only, minus some. The repertoire holds 55,000 to 70,000 clones, 90% seen once, with approximately 5.9% in the top ten. Germline V gene sequence: CDR1 SGHAT, CDR2 FQNNGV. There are 14 residues in the CDR3. J gave up 6 bases and V 6 bases, and 11 bases lay outside the gene matches. The TCR comes from a man aged 55 to 69 with colorectal cancer. The chain joins TRBV11-2 to TRBJ2-7; TRBD2 agrees at 7 bases. Material: PBMCs. CDR3 sequence: CASSGGVPGLEQYF. CDR3 sequence (DNA): TGTGCCAGCAGTGGGGGGGTTCCGGGCCTCGAGCAGTACTTC. The full variable domain, completed using reference TRBV11-2 and TRBJ2-7, is EAGVAQSPRYKIIEKRQSVAFWCNPISGHATLYWYQQILGQGPKLLIQFQNNGVVDDSQLPKDRFSAERLKGVDSTLKIQPAKLEDSAVYLCASSGGVPGLEQYFGPGTRLTVT.